The rows below give T cell receptor beta chains drawn from one sample of a study of blood T cell repertoires in COVID-19. Assay: immunoSEQ multiplex PCR; the TCRdb copy retains only in-frame clones and omits some. The data contain a few hundred thousand clones, roughly 82% of them seen just once; the ten biggest clones take up approximately 1.3%. Specimen: peripheral blood. Receptors originate from a woman aged 40 to 49 who had recovered from COVID-19. CDR3s include the opening cysteine and the closing phenylalanine or tryptophan. Fields, in order: J gene, V gene, clone size, D gene, CDR3 protein, CDR3 DNA. A D gene is named only where the DNA matches it firmly. Only some rows state a clone size, as once, few, many or a class for expanded clones.

j_call: TRBJ2-1
v_call: TRBV7-9
clone_size: -
d_call: -
cdr3_aa: CASSFWPRQFNNEQFF
cdr3_nt: TGTGCCAGCAGCTTTTGGCCTCGTCAGTTTAACAATGAGCAGTTCTTC

j_call: TRBJ1-1
v_call: TRBV10-3
clone_size: few
d_call: TRBD1
cdr3_aa: CAISTNQGAITEAFF
cdr3_nt: TGTGCCATCAGCACTAATCAGGGGGCGATTACTGAAGCTTTCTTT

j_call: TRBJ2-7
v_call: TRBV5-1
clone_size: -
d_call: TRBD1
cdr3_aa: CASSVGQRQSYEQYF
cdr3_nt: TGCGCCAGCAGCGTGGGACAGCGACAATCCTACGAGCAGTACTTC

j_call: TRBJ1-1
v_call: TRBV18
clone_size: -
d_call: -
cdr3_aa: CASSPGAPEAFF
cdr3_nt: TGTGCCAGCTCACCAGGGGCCCCTGAAGCTTTCTTT

j_call: TRBJ2-3
v_call: TRBV5-6
clone_size: few
d_call: TRBD2
cdr3_aa: CASSGGLADHTQYF
cdr3_nt: TGTGCCAGCAGCGGGGGACTAGCGGATCATACGCAGTATTTT

j_call: TRBJ1-1
v_call: TRBV19
clone_size: -
d_call: -
cdr3_aa: CASSPETGSLVGTEAFF
cdr3_nt: TGTGCCAGTAGTCCGGAGACAGGTTCGTTAGTGGGCACTGAAGCTTTCTTT

j_call: TRBJ2-7
v_call: TRBV6-5
clone_size: -
d_call: -
cdr3_aa: CASSPSFSGDGQYF
cdr3_nt: TGTGCCAGCAGTCCGAGCTTTAGCGGTGACGGGCAGTACTTC

j_call: TRBJ2-2
v_call: TRBV6-1
clone_size: -
d_call: -
cdr3_aa: CASSDPGQVDGELFF
cdr3_nt: TGTGCCAGCAGTGATCCGGGACAAGTTGACGGGGAGCTGTTTTTT

j_call: TRBJ2-3
v_call: TRBV30
clone_size: -
d_call: TRBD2
cdr3_aa: CASTSIRPDTQYF
cdr3_nt: TGTGCCTCGACTAGCATTCGTCCAGATACGCAGTATTTT

j_call: TRBJ1-6
v_call: TRBV2
clone_size: -
d_call: -
cdr3_aa: CASTTGNDSPLHF
cdr3_nt: TGTGCCAGCACGACCGGGAATGATTCACCCCTCCACTTT

j_call: TRBJ1-1
v_call: TRBV7-2
clone_size: once
d_call: -
cdr3_aa: CASSLERRNTEAFF
cdr3_nt: TGTGCCAGCAGCTTAGAGAGGAGGAACACTGAAGCTTTCTTT

j_call: TRBJ1-5
v_call: TRBV7-2
clone_size: -
d_call: -
cdr3_aa: CASSLGLLDQPQHF
cdr3_nt: TGTGCCAGCAGCTTGGGACTCCTCGATCAGCCCCAGCATTTT

j_call: TRBJ2-3
v_call: TRBV9
clone_size: -
d_call: -
cdr3_aa: CASSGSGTDTQYF
cdr3_nt: TGTGCCAGCAGCGGCTCGGGAACAGATACGCAGTATTTT

j_call: TRBJ1-6
v_call: TRBV9
clone_size: -
d_call: TRBD1
cdr3_aa: CASSGGQGNSPLHF
cdr3_nt: TGTGCCAGCAGCGGGGGACAGGGGAATTCACCCCTCCACTTT

j_call: TRBJ1-5
v_call: TRBV5-5
clone_size: few
d_call: -
cdr3_aa: CASSFSRGSNQPQHF
cdr3_nt: TGTGCCAGCAGCTTCAGTAGAGGAAGCAATCAGCCCCAGCATTTT

j_call: TRBJ1-2
v_call: TRBV19
clone_size: -
d_call: -
cdr3_aa: CASRLQATNYGYTF
cdr3_nt: TGTGCCAGTAGACTACAGGCTACTAACTATGGCTACACCTTC

j_call: TRBJ1-1
v_call: TRBV18
clone_size: -
d_call: -
cdr3_aa: CASSPETDSAFF
cdr3_nt: TGTGCCAGCTCACCGGAGACGGATTCGGCTTTCTTT

j_call: TRBJ1-2
v_call: TRBV3-1/TRBV3-2
clone_size: -
d_call: -
cdr3_aa: CASSPYGLTGAYGYTF
cdr3_nt: TGTGCCAGCAGCCCCTATGGGTTGACAGGCGCCTATGGCTACACCTTC

j_call: TRBJ2-1
v_call: TRBV5-1
clone_size: -
d_call: TRBD2
cdr3_aa: CASSLGSGGMNEQFF
cdr3_nt: TGCGCCAGCAGCTTGGGTAGCGGGGGTATGAATGAGCAGTTCTTC

j_call: TRBJ1-3
v_call: TRBV7-9
clone_size: few
d_call: -
cdr3_aa: CASSLADVRIYF
cdr3_nt: TGTGCCAGCAGCTTAGCGGATGTGCGGATATATTTT

j_call: TRBJ1-5
v_call: TRBV6-5
clone_size: many
d_call: TRBD1
cdr3_aa: CASTTGGNQPQHF
cdr3_nt: TGTGCCAGCACTACAGGGGGCAATCAGCCCCAGCATTTT

j_call: TRBJ2-7
v_call: TRBV7-2
clone_size: -
d_call: TRBD1
cdr3_aa: CASSLTGTGHEQYF
cdr3_nt: TGTGCCAGCAGCTTAACCGGGACAGGGCACGAGCAGTACTTC

j_call: TRBJ2-2
v_call: TRBV5-1
clone_size: -
d_call: TRBD1
cdr3_aa: CASRGQGVIDTGELFF
cdr3_nt: TGCGCCAGCCGAGGACAGGGGGTCATAGACACCGGGGAGCTGTTTTTT

j_call: TRBJ2-3
v_call: TRBV5-1
clone_size: -
d_call: TRBD1
cdr3_aa: CASSPGQGFTDTQYF
cdr3_nt: TGCGCCAGCAGCCCAGGACAGGGTTTTACAGATACGCAGTATTTT

j_call: TRBJ1-3
v_call: TRBV12-3/TRBV12-4
clone_size: -
d_call: -
cdr3_aa: CASSFGNTIYF
cdr3_nt: TGTGCCAGCAGTTTCGGGAACACCATATATTTT

j_call: TRBJ1-2
v_call: TRBV4-1
clone_size: -
d_call: -
cdr3_aa: CASSQDSAGNNYGYTF
cdr3_nt: TGCGCCAGCAGCCAAGATTCAGCAGGGAATAACTATGGCTACACCTTC

j_call: TRBJ2-6
v_call: TRBV11-3
clone_size: -
d_call: TRBD1
cdr3_aa: CASSSGQGSGANVLTF
cdr3_nt: TGTGCCAGCAGCTCGGGACAGGGATCTGGGGCCAACGTCCTGACTTTC

j_call: TRBJ2-3
v_call: TRBV12-3/TRBV12-4
clone_size: -
d_call: -
cdr3_aa: CASSLQGTNTQYF
cdr3_nt: TGTGCCAGCAGTTTACAGGGCACAAATACGCAGTATTTT

j_call: TRBJ2-1
v_call: TRBV18
clone_size: -
d_call: TRBD1
cdr3_aa: CASSPPGQGSGEQFF
cdr3_nt: TGTGCCAGCTCACCACCGGGACAGGGGAGTGGTGAGCAGTTCTTC

j_call: TRBJ1-2
v_call: TRBV5-4
clone_size: -
d_call: -
cdr3_aa: CASTSSGGSGYGYTF
cdr3_nt: TGTGCCAGCACCTCGTCGGGGGGATCGGGCTATGGCTACACCTTC

j_call: TRBJ1-2
v_call: TRBV19
clone_size: -
d_call: -
cdr3_aa: CASSIGGNYGYTF
cdr3_nt: TGTGCCAGTAGTATCGGGGGTAACTATGGCTACACCTTC

j_call: TRBJ2-2
v_call: TRBV18
clone_size: -
d_call: -
cdr3_aa: CASSPDRPNTGELFF
cdr3_nt: TGTGCCAGCTCACCCGACAGGCCGAACACCGGGGAGCTGTTTTTT

j_call: TRBJ2-1
v_call: TRBV4-3
clone_size: -
d_call: TRBD2
cdr3_aa: CASSLQISGGVNEQFF
cdr3_nt: TGCGCCAGCAGCCTTCAGATCAGCGGGGGTGTCAATGAGCAGTTCTTC

j_call: TRBJ2-1
v_call: TRBV4-1
clone_size: -
d_call: TRBD2
cdr3_aa: CASSQALAGGPTYNEQFF
cdr3_nt: TGCGCCAGCAGCCAAGCCCTAGCGGGGGGCCCTACATACAATGAGCAGTTCTTC

j_call: TRBJ1-1
v_call: TRBV3-1/TRBV3-2
clone_size: -
d_call: -
cdr3_aa: CASSQASRRTEAFF
cdr3_nt: TGTGCCAGCAGCCAAGCTTCCCGGCGGACTGAAGCTTTCTTT

j_call: TRBJ2-3
v_call: TRBV9
clone_size: -
d_call: -
cdr3_aa: CASSVGSRADTQYF
cdr3_nt: TGTGCCAGCAGCGTAGGATCCCGAGCAGATACGCAGTATTTT

j_call: TRBJ1-6
v_call: TRBV9
clone_size: -
d_call: -
cdr3_aa: CASSESGTTISPLHF
cdr3_nt: TGTGCCAGCAGCGAAAGCGGGACAACTATTTCACCCCTCCACTTT

j_call: TRBJ1-5
v_call: TRBV12-3/TRBV12-4
clone_size: -
d_call: -
cdr3_aa: CASSNSGDQPQHF
cdr3_nt: TGTGCCAGCAGTAATTCAGGGGATCAGCCCCAGCATTTT

j_call: TRBJ2-2
v_call: TRBV5-5
clone_size: -
d_call: TRBD2
cdr3_aa: CASSLAGGRSGELFF
cdr3_nt: TGTGCCAGCAGCTTGGCCGGGGGGAGGAGCGGGGAGCTGTTTTTT

j_call: TRBJ1-5
v_call: TRBV30
clone_size: -
d_call: -
cdr3_aa: CAWSRGTDQPQHF
cdr3_nt: TGTGCCTGGAGTAGGGGAACCGATCAGCCCCAGCATTTT

j_call: TRBJ1-5
v_call: TRBV11-2
clone_size: few
d_call: -
cdr3_aa: CASGMGGTQPQHF
cdr3_nt: TGTGCCAGCGGCATGGGGGGTACTCAGCCCCAGCATTTT

j_call: TRBJ1-2
v_call: TRBV7-2
clone_size: -
d_call: TRBD1
cdr3_aa: CASSLGIWTGDGYTF
cdr3_nt: TGTGCCAGCAGCTTAGGGATTTGGACAGGGGATGGCTACACCTTC

j_call: TRBJ2-1
v_call: TRBV6-2/TRBV6-3
clone_size: few
d_call: -
cdr3_aa: CASSYRLRGGANNEQFF
cdr3_nt: TGTGCCAGCAGTTATCGATTGAGGGGCGGGGCTAACAATGAGCAGTTCTTC

j_call: TRBJ2-1
v_call: TRBV2
clone_size: -
d_call: -
cdr3_aa: CASSEAHSGGEQFF
cdr3_nt: TGTGCCAGCAGTGAAGCTCACTCGGGTGGTGAGCAGTTCTTC